Listed here are 21 T cell receptor beta chains from one sample, sequenced in a study of cytomegalovirus exposure and HLA in healthy donors (dated by TCRdb to 2016 to 2017). The library relied on the immunoSEQ multiplex PCR assay. For the multiplex PCR, a mixture combining 60 forward primers for TCR Vbeta segments and 13 reverse primers for TCR Jbeta segments was used. As stored in TCRdb, this immuneACCESS dataset retains in-frame rearrangements with V and J assigned. A fraction of the clones does not appear; measured against another copy, unresolved V genes explain less than half of the discrepancy, and the remainder lacks a known reason. In this sample's table one finds roughly 80,000 clones. The ten top clones hold 12% to 15% of the sample. Material for sequencing was PBMCs. All receptors derive from a man aged 50-59 years in good health and CMV-seropositive.

The V and J genes are TRBV27 and TRBJ2-7; D is undetermined. The CDR3 sequence is 15 residues long. The ends were cut back, 5 bases at V and 2 bases at J, with 16 bases in the middle. Germline values: CDR1 MNHEY, CDR2 SMNVEV (reference sequence). CDR3 sequence reads: CASSLNTDITYEQYF. In DNA form, the CDR3 reads TGTGCCAGCAGTCTAAATACCGACATTACCTACGAGCAGTACTTC.

The chain recombines TRBV5-8 with TRBJ2-2; D is possibly TRBD1 (6 bases). The germline V gene has CDR1 SGHTS and CDR2 YDEGEE. This CDR3 is built from 16 residues. Deletions cut 4 bases from V and 4 bases from J, with 17 bases between. CDR3 sequence: CASSQLAGVFTGELFF. The DNA for the CDR3 is TGTGCCAGCAGCCAGTTGGCAGGGGTATTCACCGGGGAGCTGTTTTTT.

V gene TRBV28 combines with J gene TRBJ1-2; possibly TRBD1 for D (5 bases). Trimming took off 2 bases at V and 2 bases at J, with 15 bases between the two ends. The germline CDR1 and CDR2 sequences are MDHEN and SYDVKM. This CDR3 has 16 amino acids. CDR3 DNA: TGTGCCAGCAGTTTAGGACACATACTTAAAAACTATGGCTACACCTTC. This sequence encodes CASSLGHILKNYGYTF.

The rearrangement links TRBV4-1 to TRBJ2-4; 9 bases match TRBD2. Looked up from germline, CDR1 is MGHRA and CDR2 is YSYEKL. The CDR3 runs 16 residues. J was trimmed by 7 bases and V by 1 base; bases with no gene match: 8. CDR3 coding DNA: TGCGCCAGCAGCCAAGTTGGCGGGGGGGTTAGCAACATTCAGTACTTC. Translated, it gives CASSQVGGGVSNIQYF.

CDR3 coding DNA: TGTGCCAGCAGAAACGGACAGGAAAGCTACACCTTC. It encodes CASRNGQESYTF. The chain recombines TRBV6-5 with TRBJ1-2, with 7 bases lining up with TRBD1. CDR1 and CDR2 (germline): MNHEY, SVGAGI. The CDR3 runs 12 residues. V shed 6 bases, J shed 9 bases, and the junction held 7 bases outside the gene matches.

This sequence joins TRBV6-1 and TRBJ2-3; 7 nucleotides align to TRBD1. CDR3 length equals 13 residues. Trimming removed 8 bases from V and 1 base from J; junction bases left unmatched: 3. Looked up from germline, CDR1 is MNHNS and CDR2 is SASEGT. The CDR3 bases are TGTGCCAGCGTAGGGACAGGCACAGATACGCAGTATTTT. This translates into CASVGTGTDTQYF.

The rearrangement links TRBV11-1 to TRBJ2-4; D possibly corresponds to TRBD2 (6 bases). The V gene lost 6 bases and the J gene lost 0 bases, with 9 bases spanning the gap. This CDR3 spans 14 amino acids. CDR1 SGHAT and CDR2 FQDESV come from the germline V gene (reference sequence). The CDR3: CASSSGGAKNIQYF. In DNA, the CDR3 is TGTGCCAGCAGTTCCGGGGGAGCCAAAAACATTCAGTACTTC. Together with reference TRBV11-1 and TRBJ2-4, the CDR3 gives the full variable domain: EAEVAQSPRYKITEKSQAVAFWCDPISGHATLYWYRQILGQGPELLVQFQDESVVDDSQLPKDRFSAERLKGVDSTLKIQPAELGDSAMYLCASSSGGAKNIQYFGAGTRLSVL.

J is TRBJ2-4 and V is TRBV29-1; D perhaps matches TRBD1 (8 bases). Trimming removed 5 bases at V and 8 bases at J, with 16 bases between. CDR3 size: 13 residues. CDR1 is SQVTM, CDR2 ANQGSEA, per germline. CDR3 amino acids: CSVRLTGGDIQYF. DNA of the CDR3: TGCAGCGTTCGATTAACAGGGGGGGACATTCAGTACTTC.

V usage is TRBV5-6 and J usage is TRBJ2-2; 9 bases align to TRBD1. This CDR3 has 15 amino acids. The germline V gene has CDR1 SGHDT and CDR2 YYEEEE. Unmatched junction bases numbered 5, after V lost 1 base and J lost 7 bases. CDR3 sequence reads: CASSLRTGVIGELFF. CDR3 in DNA: TGTGCCAGCAGCTTGAGGACAGGGGTAATCGGGGAGCTGTTTTTT.

The CDR3: CAWSPEAGGRETQYF. CDR3 bases: TGTGCCTGGAGTCCGGAGGCGGGAGGCCGAGAGACCCAGTACTTC. The chain is built from TRBV30 and TRBJ2-5; 8 bases line up with TRBD2. Trimming removed 2 bases from V and 4 bases from J; junction bases left unmatched: 9. CDR1 and CDR2 (germline): GTSNPN, SVGIG (reference sequence). The CDR3 totals 15 residues. Combining the CDR3 with reference TRBV30 and TRBJ2-5 gives the whole variable domain SQTIHQWPATLVQPVGSPLSLECTVEGTSNPNLYWYRQAAGRGLQLLFYSVGIGQISSEVPQNLSASRPQDRQFILSSKKLLLSDSGFYLCAWSPEAGGRETQYFGPGTRLLVL.

This chain joins TRBV5-1 and TRBJ1-1; 7 nucleotides match TRBD1. Germline trimming cut 3 bases from V and 4 bases from J; bases unmatched to any gene: 3. This CDR3 is built from 13 residues. Germline V lookup: CDR1 SGHRS, CDR2 YFSETQ. For the CDR3, the DNA is TGCGCCAGCAGCTCTTGGGACAGCACTGAAGCTTTCTTT. Its translation is CASSSWDSTEAFF.

The chain links TRBV30 to TRBJ1-5, with D possibly being TRBD1 (5 bases). The CDR3 is 14 residues long. The germline V gene has CDR1 GTSNPN and CDR2 SVGIG (reference sequence). V was shortened by 4 bases and J by 3 bases, with 13 bases between the two germline ends. The CDR3 DNA reads as TGTGCCTGGAACCAGGGATCGGTCAATCAGCCCCAGCATTTT. It translates to CAWNQGSVNQPQHF.

The chain joins TRBV4-2 to TRBJ2-7; 10 bases fit TRBD2. The CDR3 covers 16 residues. J gave up 5 bases and V 0 bases, and 7 bases lay outside the gene matches. The germline CDR1 and CDR2 sequences are LGHNA and YNFKEQ. The CDR3 bases are TGTGCCAGCAGCCAAGAGGGGAGCGGGAGGGTAAACGAGCAGTACTTC. This encodes CASSQEGSGRVNEQYF.

The rearrangement links TRBV5-1 to TRBJ2-5; D is perhaps TRBD1 (6 bases). Per the germline V gene, CDR1 is SGHRS and CDR2 is YFSETQ. This CDR3 spans 13 amino acids. Trimming shortened V by 4 bases and J by 4 bases, and 11 bases separated the two germline ends. The CDR3 reads CASSPEGVETQYF. As DNA, the CDR3 is TGCGCCAGCAGCCCCGAGGGGGTAGAGACCCAGTACTTC.

V usage is TRBV5-1 and J usage is TRBJ2-2; TRBD1 is a possible D gene (6 bases). Germline V lookup: CDR1 SGHRS, CDR2 YFSETQ. Deletions cut 4 bases from V and 1 base from J, with 11 bases between. CDR3 size: 15 residues. The CDR3 reads CASSPTGQNTGELFF. The CDR3, as DNA: TGCGCCAGCAGCCCCACGGGACAGAACACCGGGGAGCTGTTTTTT.

The chain recombines TRBV6-1 with TRBJ1-5; D not certain. The CDR3 consists of 14 residues. Germline CDR1 reads MNHNS; CDR2 reads SASEGT. Trimming stripped 7 bases from V and 2 bases from J, with 12 bases between. CDR3 in amino acids: CASTLSLGNQPQHF. The CDR3 DNA is TGTGCCAGCACCCTCTCACTGGGCAATCAGCCCCAGCATTTT.

About this clone: Other nucleotide sequences in the sample specify the same CDR3. The chain links TRBV4-2 to TRBJ2-5; 8 nucleotides line up with TRBD2. CDR1 is LGHNA and CDR2 is YNFKEQ in the germline V gene. CDR3 length: 18 residues. The trim removed 0 bases at V and 2 bases at J, leaving 11 bases unmatched. CDR3 nucleotides: TGTGCCAGCAGCCAAGATCTATCAGCGGGAGTAGGTCAAGAGACCCAGTACTTC. This encodes CASSQDLSAGVGQETQYF.

This chain links TRBV10-3 with TRBJ1-1, with D unresolved. V gave up 2 bases and J gave up 0 bases, with 10 bases separating them. The CDR3 is 15 residues long. The germline V gene has CDR1 ENHRY and CDR2 SYGVKD. CDR3 protein: CAISESTPMNTEAFF. CDR3 sequence (DNA): TGTGCCATCAGTGAGAGCACGCCCATGAACACTGAAGCTTTCTTT.

The chain joins TRBV7-6 to TRBJ2-5; maybe TRBD2 (5 bases). Trimming removed 4 bases from V and 0 bases from J, with 15 bases in between. Germline V gene lookup returns CDR1 SGHVS and CDR2 FNYEAQ. CDR3 length: 16 residues. The CDR3 reads CASSSTVRTYQETQYF. Written as DNA, the CDR3 is TGTGCCAGCAGCTCCACCGTTAGGACTTACCAAGAGACCCAGTACTTC. The full variable domain, rest sourced from reference TRBV7-6 and TRBJ2-5, is GAGVSQSPRYKVTKRGQDVALRCDPISGHVSLYWYRQALGQGPEFLTYFNYEAQQDKSGLPNDRFSAERPEGSISTLTIQRTEQRDSAMYRCASSSTVRTYQETQYFGPGTRLLVL.

V is TRBV5-1 and J is TRBJ2-1; 13 bases align to TRBD2. J was trimmed by 9 bases and V by 5 bases; bases with no gene match: 11. The CDR3 runs 16 residues. CDR1 SGHRS and CDR2 YFSETQ come from the germline V gene. The CDR3 here is CASSLRLAGGIGEQFF. CDR3 sequence (DNA): TGCGCCAGCAGTCTGCGACTAGCGGGGGGTATCGGTGAGCAGTTCTTC.

This chain links TRBV28 with TRBJ2-7; TRBD1 agrees at 8 bases. The CDR3 sequence is 16 residues long. CDR1 and CDR2 from the germline V gene are MDHEN and SYDVKM. The V gene end was trimmed by 3 bases and the J gene end by 4 bases; junction bases not matched to a gene: 11. CDR3 DNA: TGTGCCAGCAGTTTGGCAGGGGGCGCTGCCCCTTACGAGCAGTACTTC. Amino acid sequence: CASSLAGGAAPYEQYF.